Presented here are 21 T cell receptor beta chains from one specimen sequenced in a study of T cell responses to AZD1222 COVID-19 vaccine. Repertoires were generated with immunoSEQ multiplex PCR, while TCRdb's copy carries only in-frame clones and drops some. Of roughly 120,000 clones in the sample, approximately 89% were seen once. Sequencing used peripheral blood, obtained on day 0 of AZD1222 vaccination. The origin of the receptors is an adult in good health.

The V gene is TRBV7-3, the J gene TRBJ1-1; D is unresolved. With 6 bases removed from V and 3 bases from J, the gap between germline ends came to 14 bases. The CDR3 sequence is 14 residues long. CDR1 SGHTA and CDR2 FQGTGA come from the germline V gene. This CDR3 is CASRKDRSDTEAFF. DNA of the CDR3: TGTGCCAGCAGAAAGGACCGTTCGGACACTGAAGCTTTCTTT.

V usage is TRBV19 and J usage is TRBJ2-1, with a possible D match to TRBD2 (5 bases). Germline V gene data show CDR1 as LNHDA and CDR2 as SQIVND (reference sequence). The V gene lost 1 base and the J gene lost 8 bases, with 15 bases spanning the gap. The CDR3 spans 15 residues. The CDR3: CASSIGRAGWDEQFF. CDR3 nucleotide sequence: TGTGCCAGTAGTATAGGGCGGGCAGGTTGGGATGAGCAGTTCTTC.

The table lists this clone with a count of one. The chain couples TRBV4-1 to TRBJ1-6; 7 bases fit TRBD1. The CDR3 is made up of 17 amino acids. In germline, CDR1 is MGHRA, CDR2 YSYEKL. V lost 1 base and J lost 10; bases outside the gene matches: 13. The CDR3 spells CASSQAFSGTVSSPLHF. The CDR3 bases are TGCGCCAGCAGCCAAGCTTTCTCCGGGACAGTTTCCTCACCCCTCCACTTT.

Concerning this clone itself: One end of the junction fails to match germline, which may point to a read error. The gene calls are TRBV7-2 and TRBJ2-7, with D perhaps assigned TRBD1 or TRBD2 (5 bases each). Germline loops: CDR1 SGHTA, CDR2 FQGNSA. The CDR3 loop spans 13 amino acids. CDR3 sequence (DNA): TGTGCCAGCAGCTTAGTAACCGGACAAGGGACGACCTTC. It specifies CASSLVTGQGTTF.

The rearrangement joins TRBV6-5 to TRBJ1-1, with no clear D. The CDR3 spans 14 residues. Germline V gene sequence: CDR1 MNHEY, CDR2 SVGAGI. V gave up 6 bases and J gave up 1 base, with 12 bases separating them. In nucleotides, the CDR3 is TGTGCCAGCAGGTACGGACCGGGGAACACTGAAGCTTTCTTT. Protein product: CASRYGPGNTEAFF.

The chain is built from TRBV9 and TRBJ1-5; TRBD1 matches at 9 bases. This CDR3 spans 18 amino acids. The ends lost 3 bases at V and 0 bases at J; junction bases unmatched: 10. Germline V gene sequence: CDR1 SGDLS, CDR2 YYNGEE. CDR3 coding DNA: TGTGCCAGCAGCGACCGGGACAGGGAGACCTATAGCAATCAGCCCCAGCATTTT. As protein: CASSDRDRETYSNQPQHF.

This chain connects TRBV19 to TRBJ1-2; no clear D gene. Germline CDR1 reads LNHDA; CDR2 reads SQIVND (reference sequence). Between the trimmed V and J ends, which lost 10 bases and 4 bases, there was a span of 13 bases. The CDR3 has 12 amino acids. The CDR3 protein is CATLIGSYGYTF. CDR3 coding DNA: TGTGCCACCTTAATCGGGTCCTATGGCTACACCTTC.

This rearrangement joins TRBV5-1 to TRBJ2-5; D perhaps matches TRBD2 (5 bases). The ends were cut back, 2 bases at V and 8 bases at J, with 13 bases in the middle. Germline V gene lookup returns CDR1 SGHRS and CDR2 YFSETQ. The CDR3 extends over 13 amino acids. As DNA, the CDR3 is TGCGCCAGCAGCTTAGGACTCGGTGAAACCCAGTACTTC. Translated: CASSLGLGETQYF.

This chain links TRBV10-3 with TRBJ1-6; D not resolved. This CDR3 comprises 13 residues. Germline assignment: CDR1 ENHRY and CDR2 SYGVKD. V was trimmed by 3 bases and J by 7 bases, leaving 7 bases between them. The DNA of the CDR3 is TGTGCCATCAGTGACAGGATGAATTCACCCCTCCACTTT. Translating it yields CAISDRMNSPLHF.

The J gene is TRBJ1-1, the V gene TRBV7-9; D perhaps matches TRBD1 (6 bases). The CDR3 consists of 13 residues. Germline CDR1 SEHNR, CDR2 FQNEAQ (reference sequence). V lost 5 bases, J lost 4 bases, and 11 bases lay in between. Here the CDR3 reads CASSPEGGTEAFF. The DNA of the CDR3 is TGTGCCAGCAGCCCGGAGGGGGGCACTGAAGCTTTCTTT.

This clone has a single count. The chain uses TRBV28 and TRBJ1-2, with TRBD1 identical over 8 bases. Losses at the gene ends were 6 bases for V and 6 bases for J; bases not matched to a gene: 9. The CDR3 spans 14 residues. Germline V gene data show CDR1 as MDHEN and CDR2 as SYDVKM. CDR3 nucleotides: TGTGCCAGCAGCGACGGACAGGGTATTCATGGCTACACCTTC. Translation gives CASSDGQGIHGYTF.

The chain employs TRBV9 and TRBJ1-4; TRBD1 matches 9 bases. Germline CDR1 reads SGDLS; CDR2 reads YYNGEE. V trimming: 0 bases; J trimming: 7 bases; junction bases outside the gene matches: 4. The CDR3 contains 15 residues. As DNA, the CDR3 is TGTGCCAGCAGCGTAGGGGGACAGGGAGGTGAAAAACTGTTTTTT. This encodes CASSVGGQGGEKLFF.

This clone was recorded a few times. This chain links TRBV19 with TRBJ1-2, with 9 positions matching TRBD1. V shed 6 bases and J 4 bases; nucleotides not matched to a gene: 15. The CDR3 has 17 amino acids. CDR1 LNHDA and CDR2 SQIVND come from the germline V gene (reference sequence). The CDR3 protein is CASSPTTPGQGVYGYTF. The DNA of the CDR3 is TGTGCCAGTAGCCCGACCACGCCGGGACAGGGAGTCTATGGCTACACCTTC.

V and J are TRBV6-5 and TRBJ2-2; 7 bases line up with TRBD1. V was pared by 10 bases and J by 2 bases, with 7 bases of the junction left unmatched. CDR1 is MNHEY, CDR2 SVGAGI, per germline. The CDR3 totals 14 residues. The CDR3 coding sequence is TGTGCCACCTCCGGGACAGCTAACACCGGGGAGCTGTTTTTT. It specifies CATSGTANTGELFF.

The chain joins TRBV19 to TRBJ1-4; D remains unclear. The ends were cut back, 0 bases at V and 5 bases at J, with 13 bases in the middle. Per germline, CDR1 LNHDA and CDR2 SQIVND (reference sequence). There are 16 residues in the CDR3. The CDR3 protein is CASSIEGRTANEKLFF. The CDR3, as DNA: TGTGCCAGTAGTATAGAAGGGCGGACGGCGAATGAAAAACTGTTTTTT.

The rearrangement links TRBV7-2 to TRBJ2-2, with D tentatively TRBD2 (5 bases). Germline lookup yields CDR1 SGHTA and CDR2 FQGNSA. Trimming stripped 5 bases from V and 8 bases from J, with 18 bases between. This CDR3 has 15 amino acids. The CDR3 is CASSLPGSVGGELFF. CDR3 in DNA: TGTGCCAGCAGCCTTCCGGGGTCCGTCGGAGGGGAGCTGTTTTTT.

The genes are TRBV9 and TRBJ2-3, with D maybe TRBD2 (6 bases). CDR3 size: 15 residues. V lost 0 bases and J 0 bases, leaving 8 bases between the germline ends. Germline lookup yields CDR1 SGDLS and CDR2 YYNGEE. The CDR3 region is CASSVVGTSTDTQYF. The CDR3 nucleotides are TGTGCCAGCAGCGTAGTTGGGACTAGCACAGATACGCAGTATTTT.

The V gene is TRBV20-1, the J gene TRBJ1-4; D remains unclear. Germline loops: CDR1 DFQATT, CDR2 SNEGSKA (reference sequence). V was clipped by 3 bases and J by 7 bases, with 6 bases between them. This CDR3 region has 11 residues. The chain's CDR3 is CSASLGEKLFF. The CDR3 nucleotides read TGCAGTGCTAGCCTGGGTGAAAAACTGTTTTTT.

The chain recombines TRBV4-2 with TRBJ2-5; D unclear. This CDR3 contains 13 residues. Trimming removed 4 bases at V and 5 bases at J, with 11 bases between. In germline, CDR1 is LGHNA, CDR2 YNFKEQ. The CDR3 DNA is TGTGCCAGCAGCCTTAGATTGCGGGAGACCCAGTACTTC. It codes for CASSLRLRETQYF.

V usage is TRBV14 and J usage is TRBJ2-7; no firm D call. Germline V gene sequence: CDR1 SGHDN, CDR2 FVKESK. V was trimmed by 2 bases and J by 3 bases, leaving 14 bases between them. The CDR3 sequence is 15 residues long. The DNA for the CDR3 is TGTGCCAGCAGCCAAAACCGGGCCGGATACTACGAGCAGTACTTC. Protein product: CASSQNRAGYYEQYF.

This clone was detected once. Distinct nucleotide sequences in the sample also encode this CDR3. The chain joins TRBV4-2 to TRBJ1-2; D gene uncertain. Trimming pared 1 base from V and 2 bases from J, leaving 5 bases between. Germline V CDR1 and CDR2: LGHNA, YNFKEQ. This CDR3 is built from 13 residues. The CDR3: CASSQGGNYGYTF. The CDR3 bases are TGTGCCAGCAGCCAAGGCGGAAACTATGGCTACACCTTC.